These 20 T cell receptor beta chains came from one sample sequenced in a study of blood T cells in healthy people across ages. For the second PCR, which ran for about 7 to 11 cycles, a sample-barcoded 5' primer and a J-beta primer mix were used. A single record per CDR3 protein comes from TCRdb applying MiXCR to the 5' RACE reads. Of about 640,000 distinct CDR3 sequences listed, 40% to 45% are singletons. Sequencing used blood. The source is an elderly man in good health.

The chain links TRBV30 to TRBJ1-1; 8 bases are a match to TRBD1. The V segment lost 0 bases and the J segment 0 bases; nucleotides outside the gene matches: 6. In germline, CDR1 is GTSNPN, CDR2 SVGIG (reference sequence). This CDR3 contains 16 residues. The DNA for the CDR3 is TGTGCCTGGAGTGTAGGGACAGGTTACATGAACACTGAAGCTTTCTTT. Its translation: CAWSVGTGYMNTEAFF.

In its sample, this clonotype was seen a few times. This rearrangement joins TRBV6-1 to TRBJ2-3, with 8 bases matching TRBD1. Germline-derived CDR1 and CDR2 are MNHNS and SASEGT. CDR3 length: 16 amino acids. The V segment lost 1 base and the J segment 1 base; nucleotides outside the gene matches: 4. In nucleotides, the CDR3 is TGTGCCAGCAGTGAAGTGGGACAGGCCCGCACAGATACGCAGTATTTT. This codes for CASSEVGQARTDTQYF.

This clonotype was detected many times. The CDR3 DNA reads TGCGCCAGCAGCTCCAGCTCCAGGCGGGGCCCCACCGATGAGCAGTTCTTC. It yields the protein CASSSSSRRGPTDEQFF. J is TRBJ2-1 and V is TRBV5-1, with D perhaps TRBD2 (6 bases). CDR1 is SGHRS, CDR2 YFSETQ, per germline. The V and J ends lost 3 bases and 8 bases respectively, with 24 bases between them. The CDR3 consists of 17 residues.

The chain uses TRBV6-1 and TRBJ1-5; tentatively, D is TRBD1 (6 bases). Germline CDR1 reads MNHNS; CDR2 reads SASEGT. This CDR3 has 13 residues. Trimming took 10 bases from V and 6 from J, leaving 16 bases between them. As DNA, the CDR3 is TGTGCCACTACAGGGTCCCCGGTTCAGCCCCAGCATTTT. Protein product: CATTGSPVQPQHF.

This clonotype was seen a few times. CDR3 amino acids: CASSLGSSGRVYEQFF. The CDR3 DNA reads as TGTGCCAGCAGCTTAGGATCTAGCGGGAGGGTATATGAGCAGTTCTTC. The chain is built from TRBV7-2 and TRBJ2-1; 12 bases are a match to TRBD2. Trimming at V came to 1 base and at J to 8 bases, leaving 6 bases not matched to a gene. The CDR3 extends over 16 amino acids. The germline gives CDR1 SGHTA, CDR2 FQGNSA.

This clonotype turned up a few times. The V call is TRBV4-2, the J call TRBJ2-3; no reliable D call. Germline V gene sequence: CDR1 LGHNA, CDR2 YNFKEQ. The CDR3 consists of 15 residues. Trimming took off 1 base at V and 0 bases at J, with 8 bases between the two ends. The chain's CDR3 is CASSQARTSTDTQYF. The DNA for the CDR3 is TGTGCCAGCAGCCAAGCTCGGACGAGCACAGATACGCAGTATTTT.

The rearrangement links TRBV7-9 to TRBJ2-3, with 7 bases matching TRBD2. Germline loops: CDR1 SEHNR, CDR2 FQNEAQ (reference sequence). V gave up 0 bases and J gave up 0 bases; unmatched junction bases: 3. The CDR3 is made up of 16 amino acids. CDR3 protein: CASSLATSPSTDTQYF. The CDR3 bases are TGTGCCAGCAGCTTAGCGACTAGCCCTAGCACAGATACGCAGTATTTT.

This clonotype was observed a handful of times. This chain uses TRBV10-1 with TRBJ2-3; maybe TRBD1 (5 bases). Germline CDR1 WNHNN, CDR2 SYGVQD (reference sequence). V was shortened by 2 bases and J by 5 bases, with 11 bases between the two germline ends. The CDR3 covers 14 residues. As DNA, the CDR3 is TGCGCCAGCAGTGAGCCAGGGCGACGAGATACGCAGTATTTT. As protein: CASSEPGRRDTQYF.

This clonotype turned up a few times. The J gene is TRBJ2-5, the V gene TRBV7-2; D unresolved. The germline V gene encodes CDR1 SGHTA and CDR2 FQGNSA. V was pared by 4 bases and J by 5 bases, with 11 bases between. The CDR3 sequence is 13 residues long. The CDR3 bases are TGTGCCAGCAGCTCCCTTAGCCGGGAGACCCAGTACTTC. Translating gives CASSSLSRETQYF.

This clonotype showed up just a few times. V and J are TRBV28 and TRBJ2-5, with TRBD1 matching 7 bases. Germline lookup yields CDR1 MDHEN and CDR2 SYDVKM. Germline trimming cut 5 bases from V and 7 bases from J; bases unmatched to any gene: 13. The CDR3 spans 15 residues. The CDR3: CASSSTGTALGTQYF. The CDR3 DNA reads as TGTGCCAGCAGTAGCACCGGGACAGCCTTGGGGACCCAGTACTTC.

The chain employs TRBV4-3 and TRBJ2-1; 15 bases are shared with TRBD2. The length of the CDR3 is 19 residues. Germline V gives CDR1 LGHNA, CDR2 YSLEER. The V gene end was trimmed by 4 bases and the J gene end by 8 bases; junction bases not matched to a gene: 15. DNA for the CDR3: TGCGCCAGCAGCCCCCGCCCCGGACTAGCGGGAGGGTATATGGATGAGCAGTTCTTC. Amino acids: CASSPRPGLAGGYMDEQFF.

This clonotype appeared many times. This rearrangement joins TRBV6-2 or TRBV6-3 to TRBJ2-7; D unresolved. This CDR3 region has 12 residues. V was pared by 8 bases and J by 0 bases, with 8 bases between. Germline loops: CDR1 MNHEY, CDR2 SVGEGT. CDR3 region: CASSVSSYEQYF. CDR3 sequence (DNA): TGTGCCAGCTCTGTGAGCTCCTACGAGCAGTACTTC.

This chain uses TRBV11-2 with TRBJ2-1; 7 bases align to TRBD2. CDR1 SGHAT and CDR2 FQNNGV come from the germline V gene. The junction had 6 bases not matched to a gene; V was cut back by 8 bases and J by 8 bases. CDR3 length equals 12 residues. The CDR3: CASDWAGDEQFF. The CDR3, as DNA: TGTGCCAGCGACTGGGCGGGGGATGAGCAGTTCTTC.

J is TRBJ2-7 and V is TRBV3-1; the D is unclear. TRBJ2-5 matches the DNA end more closely, so the J call is doubtful. The CDR3 is made up of 13 amino acids. The germline gives CDR1 LGHDT, CDR2 YNNKEL (reference sequence). Here the CDR3 DNA reads TGTGCCAGCAGCCAAAGTCCAAAAGAGACCCAGTACTTC. Protein product: CASSQSPKETQYF.

About this clonotype: A much larger clone differs by one base, so this may be a read error. This rearrangement joins TRBV12-3 or TRBV12-4 to TRBJ2-7; unclear D gene. The CDR3 runs 13 residues. Deletions cut 6 bases from V and 0 bases from J, with 9 bases between. CDR3 nucleotides: TGTGCCAGCAGCAACACCAACTCCTACGAGCAGTACTTC. This encodes CASSNTNSYEQYF.

The gene calls are TRBV10-3 and TRBJ2-1, with 10 bases matching TRBD2. V lost 2 bases, J lost 4 bases, and 5 bases stayed unmatched. The CDR3 extends over 16 amino acids. CDR1 and CDR2 (germline): ENHRY, SYGVKD. CDR3 nucleotides: TGTGCCATCAGTGAGGACGCTAGCGGGAGTTACAATGAGCAGTTCTTC. Its protein product is CAISEDASGSYNEQFF.

The chain is built from TRBV5-1 and TRBJ1-5; possible D gene TRBD1, 5 bases. This CDR3 is 15 amino acids long. Trimming removed 1 base at V and 3 bases at J, with 11 bases between. The germline gives CDR1 SGHRS, CDR2 YFSETQ. Here the CDR3 DNA reads TGCGCCAGCAGCTTGAGTGGAGGGGACAATCAGCCCCAGCATTTT. Translated: CASSLSGGDNQPQHF.

This clonotype was observed a handful of times. The V call is TRBV20-1, the J call TRBJ2-7; 10 bases are a match to TRBD2. The trim removed 3 bases at V and 4 bases at J, leaving 9 bases unmatched. The CDR3 is 15 amino acids. Germline values: CDR1 DFQATT, CDR2 SNEGSKA (reference sequence). The CDR3 bases are TGCAGTGCTAGTCCCCGTCTAGCGGGAGATTACGAGCAGTACTTC. Translation gives CSASPRLAGDYEQYF.

This clonotype was counted between two and nine times. A single base separates this from a much larger clone, so it may be a read error. The chain links TRBV29-1 to TRBJ2-7; 9 positions agree with TRBD2. V was pared by 7 bases and J by 2 bases, with 6 bases of the junction left unmatched. The CDR3 length is 13 residues. Germline V gene sequence: CDR1 SQVTM, CDR2 ANQGSEA. CDR3 residues: CSGPSGEAYEQYF. In DNA form, the CDR3 reads TGCAGCGGGCCTAGCGGGGAGGCCTACGAGCAGTACTTC.

The chain has TRBV11-2 and TRBJ2-7; D uncertain. The CDR3 covers 17 residues. CDR1 and CDR2 from the germline V gene are SGHAT and FQNNGV. V shed 1 base and J shed 2 bases, with 18 bases lying between them. The CDR3 bases are TGTGCCAGCAGCTTAGCGTACAGCGACTTACGACCCTACGAGCAGTACTTC. Its translation: CASSLAYSDLRPYEQYF. Drawing the rest from reference TRBV11-2 and TRBJ2-7, the complete variable domain is EAGVAQSPRYKIIEKRQSVAFWCNPISGHATLYWYQQILGQGPKLLIQFQNNGVVDDSQLPKDRFSAERLKGVDSTLKIQPAKLEDSAVYLCASSLAYSDLRPYEQYFGPGTRLTVT.